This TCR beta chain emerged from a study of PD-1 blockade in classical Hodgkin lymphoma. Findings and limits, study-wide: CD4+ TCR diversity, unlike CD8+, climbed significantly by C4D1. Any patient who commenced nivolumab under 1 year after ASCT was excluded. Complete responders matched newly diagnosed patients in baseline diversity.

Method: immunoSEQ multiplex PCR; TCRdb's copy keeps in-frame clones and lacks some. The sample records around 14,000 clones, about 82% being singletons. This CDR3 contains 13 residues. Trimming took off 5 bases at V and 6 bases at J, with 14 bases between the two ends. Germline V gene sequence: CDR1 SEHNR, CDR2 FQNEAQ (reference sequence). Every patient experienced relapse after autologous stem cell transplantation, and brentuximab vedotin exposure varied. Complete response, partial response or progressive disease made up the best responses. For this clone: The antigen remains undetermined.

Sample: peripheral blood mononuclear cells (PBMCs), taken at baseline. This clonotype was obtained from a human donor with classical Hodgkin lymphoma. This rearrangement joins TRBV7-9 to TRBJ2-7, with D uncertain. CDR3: CASSPISTPEQYF. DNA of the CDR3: TGTGCCAGCAGCCCTATCTCCACTCCCGAGCAGTACTTC. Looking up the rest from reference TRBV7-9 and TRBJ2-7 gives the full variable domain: DTGVSQNPRHKITKRGQNVTFRCDPISEHNRLYWYRQTLGQGPEFLTYFQNEAQLEKSRLLSDRFSAERPKGSFSTLEIQRTEQGDSAMYLCASSPISTPEQYFGPGTRLTVT.